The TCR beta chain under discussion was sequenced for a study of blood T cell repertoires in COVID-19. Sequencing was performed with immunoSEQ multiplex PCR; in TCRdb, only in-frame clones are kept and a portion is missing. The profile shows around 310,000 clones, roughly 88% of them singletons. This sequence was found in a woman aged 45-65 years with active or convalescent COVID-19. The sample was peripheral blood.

Here the CDR3 DNA reads TGTGCCAGCAGCCCCCGAGGCAGGGAAGAGACCCAGTACTTC. It is translated as CASSPRGREETQYF. V gene TRBV9 combines with J gene TRBJ2-5; D is perhaps TRBD1 (5 bases). Germline CDR1 is SGDLS and CDR2 is YYNGEE. The V end lost 4 bases, the J end lost 3 bases, and 13 bases lay between the germline ends. CDR3 length equals 14 residues.